A single TCR beta chain is shown here with its context. Its antigen is as yet unknown. CDR3 length: 11 residues. Germline V gene sequence: CDR1 MNHEY, CDR2 SMNVEV (reference sequence). The sample is drawn from a study of cytomegalovirus exposure and HLA in healthy donors. The PCR ran on 60 Vbeta and 13 Jbeta primers. Using immunoSEQ multiplex PCR, the repertoire was profiled, and TCRdb retains in-frame clones only, with some absent. The sample records about 190,000 clones, 65% to 85% being singletons. Study-wide points: There were a few CMV-associated chains whose specificity for CMV antigens was confirmed in vitro.

This clonotype was sampled from a man younger than 35 in good health and CMV-seronegative. This chain connects TRBV27 to TRBJ2-7; the D gene is possibly TRBD2 (5 bases). The sample consisted of PBMCs. The CDR3 DNA follows: TGTTCAGTAGCGACCCCTTACGAGCAGTACTTC. It encodes CSVATPYEQYF.